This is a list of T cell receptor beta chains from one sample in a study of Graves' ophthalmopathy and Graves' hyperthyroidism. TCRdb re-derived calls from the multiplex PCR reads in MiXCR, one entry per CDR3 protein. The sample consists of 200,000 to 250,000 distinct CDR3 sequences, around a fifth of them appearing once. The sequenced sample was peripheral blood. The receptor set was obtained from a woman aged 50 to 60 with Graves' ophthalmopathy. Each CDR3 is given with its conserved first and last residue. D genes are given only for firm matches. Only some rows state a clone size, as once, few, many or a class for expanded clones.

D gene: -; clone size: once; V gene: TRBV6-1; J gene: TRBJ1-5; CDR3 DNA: TGTGCCAGCAGGCTGGATAGCAATCAGCCCCAGCATTTT; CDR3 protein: CASRLDSNQPQHF
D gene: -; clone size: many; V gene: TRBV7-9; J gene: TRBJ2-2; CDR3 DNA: TGTGCCAGCAGCTGGGAGGAGACCCGGGAGCTGTTTTTT; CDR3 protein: CASSWEETRELFF
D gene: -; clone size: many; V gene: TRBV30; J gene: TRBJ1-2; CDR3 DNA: TGTGCCTGGAGTGGGCAGCTCGAGGGAGGCTACACCTTC; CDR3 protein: CAWSGQLEGGYTF
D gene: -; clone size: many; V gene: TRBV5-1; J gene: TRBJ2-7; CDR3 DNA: TGCGCCACTCCCGGTCAGGAAAGCTCCTACGAGCAGTACTTC; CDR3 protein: CATPGQESSYEQYF
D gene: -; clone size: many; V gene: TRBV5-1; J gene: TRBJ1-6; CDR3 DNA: TGCGCCAGCAGCTTGGAGTCCGGGGATAATTCACCCCTCCACTTT; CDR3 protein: CASSLESGDNSPLHF
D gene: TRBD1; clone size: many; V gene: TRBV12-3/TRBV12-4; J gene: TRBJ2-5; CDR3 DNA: TGTGCCAGCAGTCGGACAGGGGGTCAAGAGACCCAGTACTTC; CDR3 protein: CASSRTGGQETQYF
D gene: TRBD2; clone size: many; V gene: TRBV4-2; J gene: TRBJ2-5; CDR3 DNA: TGTGCCAGCAGCCAAGGGACTAGCGAGAAAGAGACCCAGTACTTC; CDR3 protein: CASSQGTSEKETQYF
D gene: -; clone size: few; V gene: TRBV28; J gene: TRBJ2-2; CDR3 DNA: TGTGCCAGCAGTAGGACAAACACCGGGGAGCTGTTTTTT; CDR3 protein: CASSRTNTGELFF
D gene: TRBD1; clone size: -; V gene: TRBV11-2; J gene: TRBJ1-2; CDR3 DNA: TGTGCCAGCAGCTTAGTTGGGCCCGGGACAGGGACTGGAGGCTACACCTTC; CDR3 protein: CASSLVGPGTGTGGYTF
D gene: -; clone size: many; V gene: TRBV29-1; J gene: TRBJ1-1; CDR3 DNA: TGCAGCGTTGGACAGCCAGGGTCTGAAGCTTTCTTT; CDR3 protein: CSVGQPGSEAFF
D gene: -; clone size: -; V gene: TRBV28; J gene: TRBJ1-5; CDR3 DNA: TGTGCCAGCAGTTACCGACAGGCTGTGTTTGGGCCCCAGCATTTT; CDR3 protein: CASSYRQAVFGPQHF
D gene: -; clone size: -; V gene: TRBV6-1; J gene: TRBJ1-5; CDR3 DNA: TGTGCCAGCACGGTAGGGAAGAGCAATCAGCCCCAGCATTTT; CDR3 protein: CASTVGKSNQPQHF
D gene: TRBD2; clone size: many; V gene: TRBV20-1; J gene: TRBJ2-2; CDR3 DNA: TGCAGTGCTAGTGGGACTAGCGGGTTTCCCGGGGAGCTGTTTTTT; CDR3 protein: CSASGTSGFPGELFF
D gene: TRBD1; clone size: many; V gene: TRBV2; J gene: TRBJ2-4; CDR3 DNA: TGTGCCAGCAGTGTCCAGGGGGCCATTCAGTACTTC; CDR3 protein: CASSVQGAIQYF
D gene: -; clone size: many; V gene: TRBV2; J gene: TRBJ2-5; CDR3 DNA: TGTGCCAGCTGCTTCGCCAACCAAGAGACCCAGTACTTC; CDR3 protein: CASCFANQETQYF
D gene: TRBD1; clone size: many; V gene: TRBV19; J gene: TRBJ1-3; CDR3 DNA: TGTGCCAGTGGCTACCGGGACAGGGGGCGAAACACCATATATTTT; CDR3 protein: CASGYRDRGRNTIYF
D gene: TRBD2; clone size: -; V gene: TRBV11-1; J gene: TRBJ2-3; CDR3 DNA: TGTGCCAGCAGACTTAGCGGGGGGGGCGTCAATACGCAGTATTTT; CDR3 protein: CASRLSGGGVNTQYF
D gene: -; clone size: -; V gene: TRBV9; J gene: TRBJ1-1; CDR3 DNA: TGTGCCAGCAGCGTAGTTGGAGGGGCTGAAGCTTTCTTT; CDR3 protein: CASSVVGGAEAFF
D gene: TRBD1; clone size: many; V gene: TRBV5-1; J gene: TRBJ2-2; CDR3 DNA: TGCGCCAGCAGCTGGGACCCCCGACAGGGCACCGGGGAGCTGTTTTTT; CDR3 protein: CASSWDPRQGTGELFF
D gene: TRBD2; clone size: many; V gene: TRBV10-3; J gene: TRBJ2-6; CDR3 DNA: TGTGCCATCAGTGAGTCGACTAGCGGGAGTTCTGGGGCCAACGTCCTGACTTTC; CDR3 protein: CAISESTSGSSGANVLTF
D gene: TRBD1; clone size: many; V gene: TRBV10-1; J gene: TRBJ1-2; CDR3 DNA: TGCGCCAGCAGGACCGGGACAGACGGCTACACCTTC; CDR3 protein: CASRTGTDGYTF
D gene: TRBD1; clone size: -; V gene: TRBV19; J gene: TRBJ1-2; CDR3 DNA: TGTGCCAGTAGTTTCGGACAGGGTAATTGGTATGGCTACACCTTC; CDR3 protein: CASSFGQGNWYGYTF
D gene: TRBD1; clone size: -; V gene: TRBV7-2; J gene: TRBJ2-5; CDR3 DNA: TGTGCCAGCAGCTTTTCACAGGGGATAAAAGAGACCCAGTACTTC; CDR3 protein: CASSFSQGIKETQYF
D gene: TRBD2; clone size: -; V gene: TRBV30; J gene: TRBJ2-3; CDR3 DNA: TGTGCCTGGGTGAGCGGGGGTGGAGATACGCAGTATTTT; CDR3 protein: CAWVSGGGDTQYF
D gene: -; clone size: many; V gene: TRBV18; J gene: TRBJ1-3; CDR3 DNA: TGTGCCAGCTCACCGGCAGGGAGCTCTGGAAACACCATATATTTT; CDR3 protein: CASSPAGSSGNTIYF
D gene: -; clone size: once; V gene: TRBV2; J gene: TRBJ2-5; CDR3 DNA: TGTGCCAGCAGTTGGGCTACCCAAGAGACCCAGTACTTC; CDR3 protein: CASSWATQETQYF
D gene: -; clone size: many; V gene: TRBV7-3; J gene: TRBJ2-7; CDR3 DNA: TGTGCCAGCAGCCCTTCGGGTCACGGCCCCTACGAGCAGTACTTC; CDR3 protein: CASSPSGHGPYEQYF
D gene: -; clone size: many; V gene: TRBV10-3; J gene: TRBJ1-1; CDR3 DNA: TGTGCCATCAGTGAGTCGAGTCAGAACACTGAAGCTTTCTTT; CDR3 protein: CAISESSQNTEAFF
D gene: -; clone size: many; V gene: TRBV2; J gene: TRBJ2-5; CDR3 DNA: TGTGCCAGCAGTACTAAGGGGGAGACCCAGTACTTC; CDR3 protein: CASSTKGETQYF
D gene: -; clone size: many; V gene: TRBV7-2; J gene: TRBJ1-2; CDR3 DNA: TGTGCCAGCAGCTTAGTCGTTTGGGTTGATGGCTACACCTTC; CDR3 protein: CASSLVVWVDGYTF
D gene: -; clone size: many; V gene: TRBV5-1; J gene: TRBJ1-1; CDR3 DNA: TGCGCCAGCACTCCGGGACACATGAACACTGAAGCTTTCTTT; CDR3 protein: CASTPGHMNTEAFF
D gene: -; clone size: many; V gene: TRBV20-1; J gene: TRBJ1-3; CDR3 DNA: TGCAGTGCTAGACTCCAGGGGACGGGTGACACCATATATTTT; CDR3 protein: CSARLQGTGDTIYF
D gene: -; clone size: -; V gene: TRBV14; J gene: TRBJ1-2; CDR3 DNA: TGTGCCAGCAGCCTCGGACCGATGTATGGCTACACCTTC; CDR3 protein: CASSLGPMYGYTF
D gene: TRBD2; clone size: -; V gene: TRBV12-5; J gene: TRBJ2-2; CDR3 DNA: TGTGCTAGTGGAGTGGCTAGCGGGATGGGGGGGGAGCTGTTTTTT; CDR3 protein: CASGVASGMGGELFF
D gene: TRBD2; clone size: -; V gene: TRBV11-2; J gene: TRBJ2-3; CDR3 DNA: TGTGCCAGCAGCCTACGGACTAGCGGGAGCACAGATACGCAGTATTTT; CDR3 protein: CASSLRTSGSTDTQYF
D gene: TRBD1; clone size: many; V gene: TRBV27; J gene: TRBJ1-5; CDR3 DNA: TGTGCCAGCAGTTTAGGGACAGGGGGGAATCAGCCCCAGCATTTT; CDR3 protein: CASSLGTGGNQPQHF
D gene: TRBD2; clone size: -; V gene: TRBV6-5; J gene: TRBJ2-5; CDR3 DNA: TGTGCCAGCAGTTACCGCGGGAGTCGAGAGACCCAGTACTTC; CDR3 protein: CASSYRGSRETQYF
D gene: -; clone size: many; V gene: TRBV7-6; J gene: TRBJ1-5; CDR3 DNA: TGTGCCAGCAGCTCATCAGGAACAAATCAGCCCCAGCATTTT; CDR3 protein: CASSSSGTNQPQHF
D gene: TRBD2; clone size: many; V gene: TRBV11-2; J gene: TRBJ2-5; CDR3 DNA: TGTGCCAGCAGCTTAGTAGCGGGAGGGTTGGAGACCCAGTACTTC; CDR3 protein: CASSLVAGGLETQYF
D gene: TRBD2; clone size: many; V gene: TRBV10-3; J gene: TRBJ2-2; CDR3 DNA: TGTGCCATCAGTTTCGGACTAGCCACGCCCGGGGAGCTGTTTTTT; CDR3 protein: CAISFGLATPGELFF
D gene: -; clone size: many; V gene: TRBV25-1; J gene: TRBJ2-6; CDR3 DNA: TGTGCCAGCGCCAGGGGCTCTGGGGCCAACGTCCTGACTTTC; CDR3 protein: CASARGSGANVLTF
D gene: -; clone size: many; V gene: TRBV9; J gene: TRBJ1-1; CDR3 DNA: TGTGCCAGCAGCGAGGGGATGAACACTGAAGCTTTCTTT; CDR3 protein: CASSEGMNTEAFF
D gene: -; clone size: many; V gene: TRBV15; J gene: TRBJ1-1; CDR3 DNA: TGTGCCACCAGCAGAGATAATGATTACACTGAAGCTTTCTTT; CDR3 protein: CATSRDNDYTEAFF
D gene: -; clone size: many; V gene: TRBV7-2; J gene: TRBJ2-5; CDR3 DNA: TGTGCCAGCAGCGCAAAGGGAGAGACCCAGTACTTC; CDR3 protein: CASSAKGETQYF